This TCR beta chain is drawn from a study of molecular identifiers for immune sequencing clone quantification. The study's findings and limits: Highly expanded clone sizes could be underestimated by identical TCR molecules sharing a barcode.

Preparation of naive CD8 libraries involved roughly 17,000 to 1,000,000 sorted cells and 10%, 30% or 50% RNA. Naive CD8 T cells underwent sorting with the CD8+CD4-CCR7+CD45RA+ definition. TCRdb called the PCR reads again in MiXCR, with one record for every CDR3 protein. This table holds about 70,000 distinct CDR3 sequences, less than 20% found once. With V trimmed by 1 base and J by 3 bases, 4 bases remained unmatched. The V gene's germline CDR1 is PRHDT and CDR2 FYEKMQ (reference sequence). The CDR3 contains 15 residues. In its sample, this clonotype was seen many times. The antigen is not known. This receptor was taken from a human donor in good health. Some libraries in this study had Jurkat cell RNA spiked in. The chain combines TRBV13 with TRBJ1-1, with 8 bases matching TRBD1. Sequenced material: naive CD8+ T cells from blood, with Jurkat cell RNA spiked in. Documented subset: FACS-sorted CD8+CD4-CCR7+CD45RA+ naive T cells. CDR3 DNA sequence: TGTGCCAGCAGCTTAGTCAGGGGGCTGGACACTGAAGCTTTCTTT. Its translation is CASSLVRGLDTEAFF.